Each of the 22 T cell receptor beta chains below was sequenced from the same sample in a study of T cell responses to AZD1222 COVID-19 vaccine. Profiling relied on immunoSEQ multiplex PCR, and the TCRdb table lists in-frame clones only, not all of them. The sample carries around 210,000 clones, about 95% recorded once. This material consisted of peripheral blood, taken 28 days after the second dose of the MenACWY control vaccine. Receptor source: an adult who received the MenACWY meningococcal vaccine as a control.

This chain joins TRBV28 and TRBJ1-2; 8 bases map to TRBD1. CDR1 and CDR2 from the germline V gene are MDHEN and SYDVKM. This CDR3 region has 15 residues. Germline trimming cut 3 bases from V and 8 bases from J; bases unmatched to any gene: 11. Written as DNA, the CDR3 is TGTGCCAGCAGTTTGGGGACAGGACTCCCATGGGGCTACACCTTC. Translation: CASSLGTGLPWGYTF.

The chain links TRBV19 to TRBJ2-4, with D unclear. The CDR3 sequence is 13 residues long. CDR1 is LNHDA and CDR2 is SQIVND in the germline V gene (reference sequence). V shed 1 base and J shed 9 bases, with 10 bases lying between them. This chain's CDR3 is CASSIAQAPIQYF. The CDR3 DNA follows: TGTGCCAGTAGTATAGCCCAGGCGCCCATTCAGTACTTC. Based on the CDR3 plus reference TRBV19 and TRBJ2-4, the full variable domain is DGGITQSPKYLFRKEGQNVTLSCEQNLNHDAMYWYRQDPGQGLRLIYYSQIVNDFQKGDIAEGYSVSREKKESFPLTVTSAQKNPTAFYLCASSIAQAPIQYFGAGTRLSVL.

The chain links TRBV11-2 to TRBJ2-7; D remains unclear. Germline V gene sequence: CDR1 SGHAT, CDR2 FQNNGV. Trimming shortened V by 1 base and J by 6 bases, and 13 bases separated the two germline ends. The CDR3 is 14 residues long. CDR3 residues: CASSLVVYPTEQYF. For the CDR3, the DNA is TGTGCCAGCAGCTTAGTCGTCTACCCTACCGAGCAGTACTTC.

The genes are TRBV28 and TRBJ2-3; the D gene is possibly TRBD2 (6 bases). V lost 1 base and J 4 bases, leaving 15 bases between the germline ends. The germline gives CDR1 MDHEN, CDR2 SYDVKM. The CDR3 is made up of 16 amino acids. DNA for the CDR3: TGTGCCAGCAGTTTATCCACTAGCTCCGCGGCAGATACGCAGTATTTT. This encodes CASSLSTSSAADTQYF.

The chain joins TRBV5-1 to TRBJ2-7, with a weak D call TRBD1 (6 bases). V lost 4 bases and J lost 7, with 24 bases in between. This CDR3 region has 16 residues. Germline V gene sequence: CDR1 SGHRS, CDR2 YFSETQ. The CDR3 protein is CASSVAEGAQGMEQYF. The CDR3 DNA reads TGCGCCAGCAGCGTGGCAGAAGGGGCGCAGGGGATGGAGCAGTACTTC.

The chain combines TRBV19 with TRBJ2-1; tentative D call: TRBD2 (5 bases). Germline V gives CDR1 LNHDA, CDR2 SQIVND (reference sequence). Trimming took 6 bases from V and 0 from J, leaving 9 bases between them. The CDR3 is made up of 14 amino acids. The CDR3 nucleotides read TGTGCCAGTAGAACCGGGGTCTCCTACAATGAGCAGTTCTTC. This translates into CASRTGVSYNEQFF.

This chain connects TRBV30 to TRBJ1-2; no firm D call. Germline assignment: CDR1 GTSNPN and CDR2 SVGIG (reference sequence). The CDR3 covers 12 residues. Trimming stripped 0 bases from V and 3 bases from J, with 5 bases between. CDR3 protein: CAWSVRHYGYTF. CDR3 coding DNA: TGTGCCTGGAGTGTAAGGCACTATGGCTACACCTTC.

This clone was found a few times. The rearrangement links TRBV6-5 to TRBJ2-7; 7 bases are a match to TRBD1. The V gene's germline CDR1 is MNHEY and CDR2 SVGAGI. CDR3 size: 14 residues. V dropped 6 bases and J dropped 4; count of bases not matched to a gene: 9. CDR3 residues: CASRLYRGEYEQYF. The CDR3 coding sequence is TGTGCCAGCAGACTATACAGGGGTGAATACGAGCAGTACTTC.

The J gene is TRBJ2-7, the V gene TRBV27; tentative D call: TRBD2 (6 bases). Between the trimmed V and J ends, which lost 3 bases and 7 bases, there was a span of 16 bases. CDR3 length: 14 amino acids. Germline lookup yields CDR1 MNHEY and CDR2 SMNVEV (reference sequence). The CDR3 nucleotides are TGTGCCAGCAGTTTTGGGGCCCCGGGGAGGGAGCAGTACTTC. Encoded protein: CASSFGAPGREQYF.

This chain links TRBV7-3 with TRBJ2-7; perhaps TRBD2 as D (5 bases). V was pared by 0 bases and J by 0 bases, with 9 bases between. Germline-derived CDR1 and CDR2 are SGHTA and FQGTGA. The CDR3 is 15 residues long. The CDR3 loop reads CASSLTSGSSYEQYF. Here the CDR3 DNA reads TGTGCCAGCAGCTTAACCAGCGGAAGCTCCTACGAGCAGTACTTC.

The genes are TRBV7-8 and TRBJ2-7, with TRBD1 matching over 8 bases. The CDR3 length is 13 residues. CDR1 SGHVS and CDR2 FQNEAQ come from the germline V gene. V was clipped by 6 bases and J by 0 bases; unmatched bases: 1. CDR3 DNA sequence: TGTGCCAGCAGGGACAGGGCCTCCTACGAGCAGTACTTC. This sequence encodes CASRDRASYEQYF.

This clone was recorded only once. The chain links TRBV7-3 to TRBJ2-3; D is uncertain. CDR3 size: 11 residues. Germline CDR1 is SGHTA and CDR2 is FQGTGA. V lost 11 bases, J lost 6 bases, and 12 bases lay in between. DNA of the CDR3: TGTGCCTCGACGAGTGGGGATACGCAGTATTTT. Its translation: CASTSGDTQYF.

This clone was found a few times. V usage is TRBV27 and J usage is TRBJ2-2; possibly TRBD2 for D (6 bases). V lost 5 bases to trimming and J lost 5 bases, with 15 bases between them. The CDR3 is 15 amino acids. Germline V gene sequence: CDR1 MNHEY, CDR2 SMNVEV (reference sequence). CDR3 loop: CASSRGIVHTGELFF. The CDR3 region has the DNA TGTGCCAGCAGTCGCGGGATAGTCCATACCGGGGAGCTGTTTTTT.

The chain has TRBV24-1 and TRBJ2-3; TRBD1 or TRBD2 may be the D gene (5 bases each). Germline CDR1 KGHDR, CDR2 SFDVKD. Trimming stripped 2 bases from V and 2 bases from J, with 10 bases between. This CDR3 is built from 15 residues. DNA for the CDR3: TGTGCCACCAGTGATTCGGGACCCAACACAGATACGCAGTATTTT. It specifies CATSDSGPNTDTQYF.

The chain employs TRBV19 and TRBJ1-4, with no clear D. The CDR3 runs 13 residues. V was pared by 6 bases and J by 1 base, with 6 bases between. Germline V CDR1 and CDR2: LNHDA, SQIVND (reference sequence). CDR3 region: CASSEGTNEKLFF. The DNA of the CDR3 is TGTGCCAGTAGCGAGGGAACTAATGAAAAACTGTTTTTT.

This chain uses TRBV5-1 with TRBJ2-1; 7 bases agree with TRBD2. V lost 0 bases and J lost 3; bases outside the gene matches: 6. Germline CDR1 reads SGHRS; CDR2 reads YFSETQ. The CDR3 runs to 16 residues. The CDR3 DNA sequence: TGCGCCAGCAGCTTGGCCGGCGGGGGTGACTACAATGAGCAGTTCTTC. This encodes CASSLAGGGDYNEQFF.

CDR3 region: CASRTQGSTGYTF. Here the CDR3 DNA reads TGTGCCAGCAGGACCCAAGGCTCAACGGGCTACACCTTC. This chain connects TRBV28 to TRBJ1-2, with no clear D. Germline V gene data show CDR1 as MDHEN and CDR2 as SYDVKM. Between the trimmed V and J ends, which lost 6 bases and 8 bases, there was a span of 16 bases. The CDR3 loop spans 13 amino acids.

Turning to this clone: The same CDR3 also results from other DNA sequences found in this sample. The J gene is TRBJ2-2, the V gene TRBV7-9, with 11 bases matching TRBD1. V dropped 3 bases and J dropped 3; count of bases not matched to a gene: 0. CDR3 length: 15 amino acids. Germline V CDR1 and CDR2: SEHNR, FQNEAQ (reference sequence). CDR3 sequence reads: CASSLGQGDTGELFF. The CDR3 bases are TGTGCCAGCAGCTTGGGACAGGGGGACACCGGGGAGCTGTTTTTT.

The chain's CDR3 is CASSSQRDFYSSGANVLTF. The CDR3 region has the DNA TGTGCCAGCAGCTCCCAGCGGGACTTTTACAGCTCTGGGGCCAACGTCCTGACTTTC. This chain uses TRBV13 with TRBJ2-6; 7 nucleotides agree with TRBD2. After removal of 4 bases from V and 0 bases from J, the junction contained 12 bases not matched to a gene. This CDR3 has 19 residues. CDR1 is PRHDT and CDR2 is FYEKMQ in the germline V gene (reference sequence).

The chain employs TRBV7-8 and TRBJ1-5; D remains ambiguous. CDR1 is SGHVS and CDR2 is FQNEAQ in the germline V gene. Trimming pared 2 bases from V and 3 bases from J, leaving 11 bases between. There are 15 residues in the CDR3. CDR3 residues: CASSLTGSLNQPQHF. In DNA form, the CDR3 reads TGTGCCAGCAGCTTAACGGGCAGCCTCAATCAGCCCCAGCATTTT. Combining the CDR3 with reference TRBV7-8 and TRBJ1-5 gives the whole variable domain GAGVSQSPRYKVAKRGQDVALRCDPISGHVSLFWYQQALGQGPEFLTYFQNEAQLDKSGLPSDRFFAERPEGSVSTLKIQRTQQEDSAVYLCASSLTGSLNQPQHFGDGTRLSIL.

V and J are TRBV7-2 and TRBJ1-5; D unclear. V was pared by 1 base and J by 5 bases, with 15 bases between. Germline V gives CDR1 SGHTA, CDR2 FQGNSA. The CDR3 has 16 residues. CDR3 sequence (DNA): TGTGCCAGCAGCTTAGTTGCCGGTCGGGCGGATCAGCCCCAGCATTTT. It is translated as CASSLVAGRADQPQHF.

This clone was seen a handful of times. This sequence joins TRBV7-2 and TRBJ1-4; 9 bases line up with TRBD1. The CDR3 totals 13 residues. Germline V gene lookup returns CDR1 SGHTA and CDR2 FQGNSA. Germline trimming cut 5 bases from V and 10 bases from J; bases unmatched to any gene: 5. CDR3: CASSGTGSGKLFF. Written as DNA, the CDR3 is TGTGCCAGCAGCGGGACAGGGTCGGGAAAACTGTTTTTT.